The 28 T cell receptor beta chains below come from one sample, sequenced in a study of blood T cell repertoires in COVID-19. Method: immunoSEQ multiplex PCR; TCRdb's copy keeps in-frame clones and lacks some. This sample has about 230,000 clones, with 81% found just once. The source material was peripheral blood. The source is a woman over 75 with acute or convalescent COVID-19.

This chain links TRBV30 with TRBJ2-5, with a weak D call TRBD1 (5 bases). The V gene's germline CDR1 is GTSNPN and CDR2 SVGIG (reference sequence). V was pared by 2 bases and J by 2 bases, with 12 bases between. The CDR3 is 14 amino acids. Here the CDR3 DNA reads TGTGCCTGGAGTAGTGGGGCCAGTCAAGAGACCCAGTACTTC. Encoded protein: CAWSSGASQETQYF.

This chain links TRBV10-2 with TRBJ1-6; maybe TRBD1 (5 bases). Trimming pared 6 bases from V and 9 bases from J, leaving 15 bases between. This CDR3 has 14 residues. Germline V lookup: CDR1 WSHSY, CDR2 SAAADI. The CDR3 nucleotides are TGCGCCAGCAGCGCCGACGGGAGGGGTTCACCCCTCCACTTT. Its translation: CASSADGRGSPLHF.

V and J are TRBV6-6 and TRBJ1-2, with a tentative D call TRBD1 (6 bases). CDR1 is MNHNY, CDR2 SVGAGI, per germline (reference sequence). There are 14 residues in the CDR3. V was shortened by 6 bases and J by 2 bases, with 13 bases between the two germline ends. CDR3: CASSQPGHNYGYTF. The CDR3 DNA reads as TGTGCCAGCAGCCAACCGGGACACAACTATGGCTACACCTTC.

This clone was detected only once. This rearrangement joins TRBV5-1 to TRBJ1-3; the D is unclear. This CDR3 contains 13 residues. Germline V gene data show CDR1 as SGHRS and CDR2 as YFSETQ. Trimming shortened V by 0 bases and J by 4 bases, and 5 bases separated the two germline ends. CDR3 residues: CASSLDIGNTIYF. The CDR3, as DNA: TGCGCCAGCAGCTTGGATATAGGAAACACCATATATTTT. Filled out from reference TRBV5-1 and TRBJ1-3, the complete variable domain reads KAGVTQTPRYLIKTRGQQVTLSCSPISGHRSVSWYQQTPGQGLQFLFEYFSETQRNKGNFPGRFSGRQFSNSRSEMNVSTLELGDSALYLCASSLDIGNTIYFGEGSWLTVV.

The chain joins TRBV18 to TRBJ1-4; 9 bases are shared with TRBD1. The CDR3 contains 16 residues. The V segment lost 6 bases and the J segment 8 bases; nucleotides outside the gene matches: 13. Germline V CDR1 and CDR2: KGHSH, LQKENI. The DNA of the CDR3 is TGTGCCAGCTCCCCGAGACAGGGGGGTTCGCGGGAAAAACTGTTTTTT. Its protein is CASSPRQGGSREKLFF.

This sequence joins TRBV5-1 and TRBJ2-1; 13 positions agree with TRBD2. The germline V gene encodes CDR1 SGHRS and CDR2 YFSETQ. CDR3 length: 15 amino acids. The V gene end was trimmed by 4 bases and the J gene end by 5 bases; junction bases not matched to a gene: 3. This CDR3 reads CASSVGLAGNNEQFF. As DNA, the CDR3 is TGCGCCAGCAGCGTGGGACTAGCGGGAAACAATGAGCAGTTCTTC.

This chain joins TRBV9 and TRBJ1-5; D ambiguous. Between the trimmed V and J ends, which lost 3 bases and 2 bases, there was a span of 12 bases. Looked up from germline, CDR1 is SGDLS and CDR2 is YYNGEE. There are 15 residues in the CDR3. The CDR3 nucleotides read TGTGCCAGCAGCGCCGGTTTATTTGGCAATCAGCCCCAGCATTTT. This encodes CASSAGLFGNQPQHF.

This rearrangement joins TRBV6-5 to TRBJ1-1; no clear D gene. This CDR3 region has 14 residues. V shed 7 bases and J shed 0 bases, with 12 bases lying between them. Per the germline V gene, CDR1 is MNHEY and CDR2 is SVGAGI. The CDR3 coding sequence is TGTGCCAGCACAATCGGGGTAATGAACACTGAAGCTTTCTTT. Translation: CASTIGVMNTEAFF.

V gene TRBV3-1 (or the pseudogene TRBV3-2) combines with J gene TRBJ1-2; 11 nucleotides align to TRBD1. The germline gives CDR1 LGHDT, CDR2 YNNKEL (reference sequence). This CDR3 region has 15 residues. V was pared by 4 bases and J by 8 bases, with 9 bases of the junction left unmatched. The CDR3 loop is CASSPSQRTGGGYTF. The CDR3 DNA reads as TGTGCCAGCAGCCCAAGTCAGCGGACAGGGGGCGGCTACACCTTC.

V gene TRBV6-4 combines with J gene TRBJ1-6; D is uncertain. The CDR3 covers 15 residues. Germline loops: CDR1 MRHNA, CDR2 SNTAGT. V lost 0 bases and J lost 8, with 11 bases in between. The CDR3 region has the DNA TGTGCCAGCAGTGACTCCGGGGTCCCTGATTCACCCCTCCACTTT. It translates to CASSDSGVPDSPLHF.

With regard to this clone: Because the CDR3's place on the DNA is in doubt, the DNA is left out and the CDR3 is given as listed by TCRdb. The chain employs TRBV6-1 and TRBJ1-4; the listed D gene, TRBD1, was not tested against the DNA. Germline-derived CDR1 and CDR2 are MNHNS and SASEGT. The CDR3 is 13 residues long, counting both termini. The CDR3 loop is CASSEVGTGAVFF.

This clone was seen a single time. The chain carries TRBV7-8 and TRBJ2-1; 9 nucleotides agree with TRBD2. With V trimmed by 1 base and J by 6 bases, 1 base remained unmatched. Germline loops: CDR1 SGHVS, CDR2 FQNEAQ. The CDR3 sequence is 14 residues long. This CDR3 is CASSLGTSANEQFF. CDR3 DNA: TGTGCCAGCAGCTTAGGGACTAGCGCCAATGAGCAGTTCTTC.

The V and J genes are TRBV18 and TRBJ2-5; D is uncertain. The CDR3 has 15 amino acids. Germline lookup yields CDR1 KGHSH and CDR2 LQKENI. The V and J ends lost 3 bases and 1 base respectively, with 12 bases between them. This CDR3 reads CASSPLPSIQETQYF. CDR3 nucleotide sequence: TGTGCCAGCTCACCTCTACCAAGTATCCAAGAGACCCAGTACTTC.

This clone is a singleton in its sample. The chain links TRBV28 to TRBJ1-4, with 8 bases identical to TRBD1. J gave up 4 bases and V 10 bases, and 8 bases lay outside the gene matches. Germline lookup yields CDR1 MDHEN and CDR2 SYDVKM. The CDR3 is 14 residues long. CDR3 nucleotides: TGTGCCATCTCAACAGGGGGGAGTAATGAAAAACTGTTTTTT. It is translated as CAISTGGSNEKLFF.

This clone has only one observation. This sequence joins TRBV19 and TRBJ2-1; D perhaps matches TRBD1 (7 bases). The CDR3 consists of 14 residues. CDR1 is LNHDA, CDR2 SQIVND, per germline (reference sequence). Trimming removed 5 bases from V and 6 bases from J, with 14 bases in between. The CDR3 protein is CASSVNRGGNEQFF. DNA of the CDR3: TGTGCCAGTAGTGTAAACAGGGGAGGCAATGAGCAGTTCTTC.

The chain has TRBV6-1 and TRBJ1-1; no firm D call. The V end lost 0 bases, the J end lost 1 base, and 9 bases lay between the germline ends. This CDR3 region has 15 residues. The V gene's germline CDR1 is MNHNS and CDR2 SASEGT. CDR3 loop: CASSEALRRNTEAFF. The CDR3 DNA follows: TGTGCCAGCAGTGAAGCGCTTCGCAGGAACACTGAAGCTTTCTTT.

This chain connects TRBV9 to TRBJ2-7, with 8 bases matching TRBD2. After removal of 4 bases from V and 0 bases from J, the junction contained 3 bases not matched to a gene. This CDR3 has 14 amino acids. Germline V gives CDR1 SGDLS, CDR2 YYNGEE. CDR3 amino acids: CASSSRGGSYEQYF. The CDR3 nucleotides are TGTGCCAGCAGCAGTCGGGGGGGCTCCTACGAGCAGTACTTC.

V and J are TRBV3-1 (or the pseudogene TRBV3-2) and TRBJ2-1, with 12 bases identical to TRBD2. This CDR3 has 15 amino acids. Trimming took 6 bases from V and 6 from J; bases not matched to a gene: 6. The germline V gene has CDR1 LGHDT and CDR2 YNNKEL (reference sequence). This CDR3 reads CASRRTSGEGNEQFF. The CDR3 DNA follows: TGTGCCAGCAGGCGGACTAGCGGGGAGGGCAATGAGCAGTTCTTC.

The chain has TRBV5-1 and TRBJ2-7; TRBD2 matches 11 bases. Germline V gene data show CDR1 as SGHRS and CDR2 as YFSETQ. This CDR3 has 19 amino acids. The V gene end was trimmed by 0 bases and the J gene end by 0 bases; junction bases not matched to a gene: 11. The CDR3 here is CASSLAGLAGPQSSYEQYF. The CDR3, as DNA: TGCGCCAGCAGCTTGGCTGGACTAGCGGGCCCTCAGAGCTCCTACGAGCAGTACTTC.

This chain links TRBV21-1 with TRBJ1-5; TRBD1, as called in the table, went unchecked against the DNA. TRBV21-1 is a recognized pseudogene. The CDR3 length is 19 residues. The CDR3 reads CASSNKGALGQTRGQPQHF. The CDR3 DNA reads as TGTGCCAGCAGCAATAAGGGGGCTTTAGGACAGACTAGGGGTCAGCCCCAGCATTTT.

The chain joins TRBV18 to TRBJ2-7; 10 nucleotides agree with TRBD2. The V and J ends lost 5 bases and 3 bases, in that order; junction bases with no gene match: 7. This CDR3 contains 15 residues. The germline V gene encodes CDR1 KGHSH and CDR2 LQKENI. The CDR3 sequence: CASSRLAGDDYEQYF. CDR3 coding DNA: TGTGCCAGCTCAAGGCTAGCGGGAGATGACTACGAGCAGTACTTC.

The chain links TRBV6-6 to TRBJ2-1; D gene uncertain. CDR3 length: 13 residues. V was trimmed by 2 bases and J by 10 bases, leaving 12 bases between them. Germline V gene sequence: CDR1 MNHNY, CDR2 SVGAGI (reference sequence). The CDR3, as DNA: TGTGCCAGCAGTTACGAAGCTTTCAGGGAGCAGTTCTTC. This sequence encodes CASSYEAFREQFF.

V gene TRBV11-3 combines with J gene TRBJ2-3; 8 bases align to TRBD2. Germline V gene lookup returns CDR1 SGHNT and CDR2 YENEEA. The CDR3 has 16 residues. The junction had 7 bases not matched to a gene; V was cut back by 1 base and J by 4 bases. CDR3 DNA: TGTGCCAGCAGCTTAGGAGGGACTAGGAGTTCAGATACGCAGTATTTT. Translating gives CASSLGGTRSSDTQYF.

V is TRBV3-1 (or the pseudogene TRBV3-2) and J is TRBJ1-2; maybe TRBD1 (6 bases). Germline CDR1 LGHDT, CDR2 YNNKEL (reference sequence). The CDR3 has 16 amino acids. The ends were cut back, 0 bases at V and 7 bases at J, with 18 bases in the middle. The CDR3 nucleotides are TGTGCCAGCAGCCAAGATCAGGCAGGGGATAATTCTGGCTACACCTTC. Encoded protein: CASSQDQAGDNSGYTF.

The sample holds one count of this clone. This chain joins TRBV3-1 (or the pseudogene TRBV3-2) and TRBJ2-3; TRBD1 matches 8 bases. Germline-derived CDR1 and CDR2 are LGHDT and YNNKEL (reference sequence). With V trimmed by 4 bases and J by 0 bases, 9 bases remained unmatched. The CDR3 covers 17 residues. This chain's CDR3 is CASSLGTGALSTDTQYF. The CDR3 bases are TGTGCCAGCAGCCTAGGGACAGGAGCCCTTAGCACAGATACGCAGTATTTT.

V usage is TRBV19 and J usage is TRBJ1-2; tentatively, D is TRBD1 (5 bases). V dropped 0 bases and J dropped 4 bases, with 6 bases sitting between them. CDR3 length equals 13 residues. Looked up from germline, CDR1 is LNHDA and CDR2 is SQIVND (reference sequence). The CDR3 coding sequence is TGTGCCAGTAGTATAGAAGGGGCCTATGGCTACACCTTC. Translation gives CASSIEGAYGYTF.

The rearrangement uses TRBV5-1 and TRBJ2-5; weak D call: TRBD2 (6 bases). V was clipped by 1 base and J by 5 bases, with 18 bases between them. The CDR3 is 16 amino acids. Germline V CDR1 and CDR2: SGHRS, YFSETQ. DNA for the CDR3: TGCGCCAGCAGCTTGAGTAGATTCGGCGGGGAGGAGACCCAGTACTTC. Its protein product is CASSLSRFGGEETQYF.

This chain connects TRBV24-1 to TRBJ2-3, with 9 bases matching TRBD1. Germline CDR1 KGHDR, CDR2 SFDVKD. The CDR3 is made up of 13 amino acids. The trim removed 2 bases at V and 8 bases at J, leaving 1 base unmatched. CDR3 DNA sequence: TGTGCCACCAGTGATTGGACAGGGGTTACGCAGTATTTT. This encodes CATSDWTGVTQYF.